This T cell receptor beta chain was retrieved from a study of T cell responses to AZD1222 COVID-19 vaccine. Libraries were prepared by immunoSEQ multiplex PCR; TCRdb keeps only in-frame clonotypes and omits some of them. Seen here are about 99,000 clones, 90% to 95% observed once, and the top ten hold approximately 11%. Worth noting for this clone: As yet, its antigen is unknown.

General observations from the study: The repertoires were collected only after the peak T cell response.

The clonotype comes from an adult in good health. The sequences come from peripheral blood, collected on day 0 of AZD1222 vaccination.

The chain's CDR3 is CASSLGDRGTKNIQYF. Here the CDR3 DNA reads TGTGCCAGCAGCTTAGGAGACAGGGGTACCAAAAACATTCAGTACTTC. This chain links TRBV7-9 with TRBJ2-4; 8 nucleotides match TRBD1. This CDR3 has 16 amino acids. CDR1 is SEHNR and CDR2 is FQNEAQ in the germline V gene (reference sequence). Trimming removed 1 base from V and 2 bases from J; junction bases left unmatched: 4.